These 28 T cell receptor beta chains were all obtained from the same sample, sequenced in a study of control samples from healthy donors and cancer patients. Here immunoSEQ multiplex PCR was the method, and the copy in TCRdb shows in-frame clones only, minus some. Of about 120,000 clones listed, approximately 90% were seen once; the top ten hold 9.5% to 13%. The sample was blood. These receptors originate from a man aged 25-40 years in good health.

The chain has TRBV3-1 (or the pseudogene TRBV3-2) and TRBJ2-2; no firm D call. V lost 1 base and J lost 6, with 6 bases in between. The CDR3 consists of 13 residues. CDR1 and CDR2 (germline): LGHDT, YNNKEL (reference sequence). CDR3 region: CASSQAPAGELFF. In nucleotides, the CDR3 is TGTGCCAGCAGCCAAGCACCGGCCGGGGAGCTGTTTTTT.

This clone appeared once. J is TRBJ2-7 and V is TRBV27, with D maybe TRBD1 (5 bases). Germline V lookup: CDR1 MNHEY, CDR2 SMNVEV (reference sequence). The V end was cut by 6 bases, the J end by 3 bases, with 15 bases between. The CDR3 is made up of 14 amino acids. CDR3 in amino acids: CASRFDSLFYEQYF. The CDR3 nucleotides are TGTGCCAGCAGATTCGACAGCCTCTTCTACGAGCAGTACTTC.

V and J are TRBV19 and TRBJ1-1, with D maybe TRBD1 (5 bases). This CDR3 region has 18 residues. V lost 7 bases and J lost 1, with 25 bases in between. Germline V gene lookup returns CDR1 LNHDA and CDR2 SQIVND (reference sequence). The CDR3: CASTMVGGRGISNTEAFF. CDR3 in DNA: TGTGCCAGTACAATGGTGGGGGGTCGTGGCATATCGAACACTGAAGCTTTCTTT.

This clone was found once. J is TRBJ1-6 and V is TRBV11-3; TRBD1 aligns across 7 bases. This CDR3 is built from 14 residues. Germline loops: CDR1 SGHNT, CDR2 YENEEA. The J segment lost 9 bases and the V segment lost 5 bases, leaving 7 bases of the junction unmatched. The CDR3 DNA is TGTGCCAGCAGCCAGACAGGGTTCAGTTCACCCCTCCACTTT. The encoded protein is CASSQTGFSSPLHF. Full variable domain (rest looked up from reference TRBV11-3 and TRBJ1-6): EAGVVQSPRYKIIEKKQPVAFWCNPISGHNTLYWYLQNLGQGPELLIRYENEEAVDDSQLPKDRFSAERLKGVDSTLKIQPAELGDSAVYLCASSQTGFSSPLHFGNGTRLTVT.

V gene TRBV30 combines with J gene TRBJ1-3, with D possibly matching TRBD1 (5 bases). Trimming shortened V by 2 bases and J by 7 bases, and 9 bases separated the two germline ends. The CDR3 contains 12 residues. Germline V gene sequence: CDR1 GTSNPN, CDR2 SVGIG (reference sequence). In DNA form, the CDR3 reads TGTGCCTGGAGTTCTTCAGGGAACACCATATATTTT. It encodes CAWSSSGNTIYF. Based on the CDR3 plus reference TRBV30 and TRBJ1-3, the full variable domain is SQTIHQWPATLVQPVGSPLSLECTVEGTSNPNLYWYRQAAGRGLQLLFYSVGIGQISSEVPQNLSASRPQDRQFILSSKKLLLSDSGFYLCAWSSSGNTIYFGEGSWLTVV.

V is TRBV2 and J is TRBJ1-2; D is possibly TRBD1 (6 bases). CDR3 length: 15 residues. V lost 2 bases, J lost 5 bases, and 15 bases lay in between. Germline CDR1 and CDR2: SNHLY and FYNNEI. CDR3 in DNA: TGTGCCAGCAGTGAAAACGGGGGGCAGGGATATGGCTACACCTTC. This gives the protein CASSENGGQGYGYTF.

V usage is TRBV23-1 and J usage is TRBJ2-7; 7 bases are a match to TRBD2. TRBV23-1 is an ORF; its function is uncertain. The CDR3 extends over 19 amino acids. The trim removed 0 bases at V and 4 bases at J, leaving 18 bases unmatched. CDR3 sequence: CASSQSDSGSGEGRYEQYV. The CDR3 nucleotides read TGCGCCAGCAGTCAATCGGACTCGGGATCTGGGGAGGGGCGGTACGAGCAGTACGTC.

The CDR3 loop reads CASSPWGVQTAGELFF. In DNA, the CDR3 is TGTGCCAGTAGTCCCTGGGGGGTCCAAACCGCCGGGGAGCTGTTTTTT. This chain connects TRBV19 to TRBJ2-2; D possibly corresponds to TRBD2 (6 bases). Trimming took 5 bases from V and 6 from J, leaving 19 bases between them. The CDR3 length is 16 residues. Germline CDR1 and CDR2: LNHDA and SQIVND (reference sequence).

The CDR3 DNA reads as TGTGCCAGCAGCCAAGGCGGGTACGAGCAGTACTTC. Its translation is CASSQGGYEQYF. The V gene is TRBV3-1 (or the pseudogene TRBV3-2), the J gene TRBJ2-7, with D possibly matching TRBD2 (5 bases). Per the germline V gene, CDR1 is LGHDT and CDR2 is YNNKEL (reference sequence). Trimming took off 1 base at V and 4 bases at J, with 5 bases between the two ends. The CDR3 spans 12 residues.

The chain is built from TRBV6-1 and TRBJ2-1; D ambiguous. The CDR3 extends over 14 amino acids. Per the germline V gene, CDR1 is MNHNS and CDR2 is SASEGT. Trimming stripped 1 base from V and 0 bases from J, with 4 bases between. The CDR3 reads CASSEEGSYNEQFF. CDR3 DNA: TGTGCCAGCAGTGAAGAGGGCTCCTACAATGAGCAGTTCTTC.

The chain uses TRBV6-5 and TRBJ2-5; no definite D call. CDR1 and CDR2 from the germline V gene are MNHEY and SVGAGI. Trimming removed 6 bases from V and 1 base from J, with 9 bases in between. The CDR3 consists of 13 residues. The DNA for the CDR3 is TGTGCCAGCAGAAGGGCCACCCAAGAGACCCAGTACTTC. Protein sequence: CASRRATQETQYF.

This clone has more than one count but fewer than ten. The chain has TRBV27 and TRBJ1-5; D is unclear. The V end lost 2 bases, the J end lost 4 bases, and 6 bases lay between the germline ends. CDR1 is MNHEY and CDR2 is SMNVEV in the germline V gene (reference sequence). CDR3 length equals 13 residues. CDR3 sequence reads: CASSLRRNQPQHF. The CDR3 coding sequence is TGTGCCAGCAGTTTAAGGAGGAATCAGCCCCAGCATTTT.

The chain uses TRBV2 and TRBJ2-3, with TRBD2 matching 14 bases. V trimming: 6 bases; J trimming: 2 bases; junction bases outside the gene matches: 4. Germline CDR1 SNHLY, CDR2 FYNNEI. This CDR3 has 16 residues. The CDR3 is CASSATSGGATDTQYF. The DNA for the CDR3 is TGTGCCAGCAGCGCGACTAGCGGGGGGGCCACAGATACGCAGTATTTT.

This clone was found once. The chain's CDR3 is CASGSTDTQYF. The DNA for the CDR3 is TGTGCCAGCGGAAGCACAGATACGCAGTATTTT. This chain joins TRBV7-9 and TRBJ2-3; D is ambiguous. This CDR3 contains 11 residues. Trimming removed 8 bases from V and 0 bases from J, with 3 bases in between. Germline CDR1 and CDR2: SEHNR and FQNEAQ (reference sequence).

V gene TRBV30 combines with J gene TRBJ2-7; TRBD1 is a possible D gene (6 bases). V was cut by 0 bases and J by 5 bases, with 20 bases left in between. Germline-derived CDR1 and CDR2 are GTSNPN and SVGIG (reference sequence). CDR3 length equals 16 residues. The CDR3 is CAWSVLRGGRGHEQYF. In DNA form, the CDR3 reads TGTGCCTGGAGTGTACTCCGGGGTGGCAGGGGCCACGAGCAGTACTTC.

J is TRBJ2-1 and V is TRBV18; D not resolved. Germline V gene sequence: CDR1 KGHSH, CDR2 LQKENI. The CDR3 length is 13 residues. V shed 2 bases and J shed 9 bases, with 11 bases lying between them. This CDR3 is CASSPIGEAEQFF. The CDR3 coding sequence is TGTGCCAGCTCACCAATAGGCGAGGCTGAGCAGTTCTTC.

This clone was detected once. V gene TRBV5-1 combines with J gene TRBJ1-5; no clear D gene. CDR3 length: 14 residues. CDR1 is SGHRS, CDR2 YFSETQ, per germline. The V and J ends lost 0 bases and 6 bases respectively, with 10 bases between them. CDR3 in DNA: TGCGCCAGCAGCTTGGGAGGGATGGGTCAGCCCCAGCATTTT. This encodes CASSLGGMGQPQHF.

This clone was detected only once. The chain joins TRBV5-6 to TRBJ1-3; D is undetermined. CDR1 SGHDT and CDR2 YYEEEE come from the germline V gene. V shed 4 bases and J shed 9 bases, with 14 bases lying between them. The CDR3 runs 13 residues. The CDR3 DNA reads TGTGCCAGCAGCGACCGGCCGCGGGGCACCATATATTTT. Protein sequence: CASSDRPRGTIYF.

The chain uses TRBV6-5 and TRBJ1-1; a possible D gene is TRBD1 (5 bases). V lost 11 bases and J lost 5, with 15 bases in between. The V gene's germline CDR1 is MNHEY and CDR2 SVGAGI. The CDR3 is made up of 12 amino acids. The CDR3 sequence: CAGQGYATEAFF. In nucleotides, the CDR3 is TGTGCCGGGCAGGGTTACGCTACTGAAGCTTTCTTT.

This chain connects TRBV9 to TRBJ2-1; D not resolved. The length of the CDR3 is 13 residues. Trimming took off 0 bases at V and 6 bases at J, with 7 bases between the two ends. Per germline, CDR1 SGDLS and CDR2 YYNGEE. The CDR3 DNA reads as TGTGCCAGCAGCGTAGAAAGTGGCAATGAGCAGTTCTTC. Translated, it gives CASSVESGNEQFF.

The chain combines TRBV7-2 with TRBJ2-5; TRBD1 aligns across 7 bases. Looked up from germline, CDR1 is SGHTA and CDR2 is FQGNSA. This CDR3 spans 15 amino acids. V trimming: 1 base; J trimming: 2 bases; junction bases outside the gene matches: 4. The CDR3 coding sequence is TGTGCCAGCAGCTTAGTCGGGGACAGACAAGAGACCCAGTACTTC. It codes for CASSLVGDRQETQYF.

The rearrangement joins TRBV19 to TRBJ1-5; D possibly corresponds to TRBD1 (6 bases). Per germline, CDR1 LNHDA and CDR2 SQIVND (reference sequence). The CDR3 has 13 residues. Trimming removed 7 bases from V and 7 bases from J, with 14 bases in between. The DNA of the CDR3 is TGTGCCAGTACCAACGGGGGCCCGCAGCCCCAGCATTTT. The encoded protein is CASTNGGPQPQHF.

The CDR3 here is CASSPDRGGETQYF. In nucleotides, the CDR3 is TGTGCCAGCTCACCGGACCGGGGGGGGGAGACCCAGTACTTC. The chain links TRBV18 to TRBJ2-5; 8 positions match TRBD2. The CDR3 loop spans 14 amino acids. The trim removed 3 bases at V and 5 bases at J, leaving 5 bases unmatched. CDR1 is KGHSH, CDR2 LQKENI, per germline.

This chain links TRBV7-2 with TRBJ2-1, with 11 nucleotides matching TRBD1. This CDR3 contains 15 residues. CDR1 is SGHTA and CDR2 is FQGNSA in the germline V gene. Unmatched junction bases numbered 6, after V lost 5 bases and J lost 6 bases. Here the CDR3 reads CASSGWTGGGNEQFF. DNA for the CDR3: TGTGCCAGCAGCGGATGGACAGGGGGCGGCAATGAGCAGTTCTTC.

The chain is built from TRBV29-1 and TRBJ1-2; TRBD1 matches at 9 bases. Trimming cost V 2 bases and J 8 bases; bases outside gene matches: 15. This CDR3 region has 16 residues. Germline-derived CDR1 and CDR2 are SQVTM and ANQGSEA. The CDR3 sequence is CSVERVGTGTEEGYTF. The CDR3 nucleotides are TGCAGCGTTGAAAGGGTCGGGACAGGGACTGAAGAGGGCTACACCTTC.

The chain combines TRBV4-1 with TRBJ2-7, with D possibly being TRBD1 or TRBD2 (7 bases each). V was cut by 2 bases and J by 2 bases, with 16 bases left in between. This CDR3 is 16 amino acids long. CDR1 is MGHRA, CDR2 YSYEKL, per germline. The CDR3 is CASSQRQGGEAYEQYF. In DNA form, the CDR3 reads TGCGCCAGCAGCCAACGACAGGGAGGGGAGGCCTACGAGCAGTACTTC.

V gene TRBV13 combines with J gene TRBJ2-1, with D unresolved. Germline-derived CDR1 and CDR2 are PRHDT and FYEKMQ (reference sequence). The ends were cut back, 7 bases at V and 5 bases at J, with 15 bases in the middle. The CDR3 contains 14 residues. The DNA of the CDR3 is TGTGCCAGCACCTATCCGGGCTTCAACAATGAGCAGTTCTTC. Translating gives CASTYPGFNNEQFF.

V usage is TRBV7-2 and J usage is TRBJ2-7; D is ambiguous. The CDR3 contains 14 residues. Germline CDR1 SGHTA, CDR2 FQGNSA. The V gene lost 5 bases and the J gene lost 0 bases, with 11 bases spanning the gap. CDR3 loop: CASSASSTSYEQYF. DNA of the CDR3: TGTGCCAGCAGCGCCTCTTCTACCTCCTACGAGCAGTACTTC.